This T cell receptor beta chain is drawn from a study of shared clonotypes between healthy human individuals. V lost 2 bases and J lost 6, with 11 bases in between. Germline V gives CDR1 SNHLY, CDR2 FYNNEI. The CDR3 consists of 13 residues. Naive CD8 isolation took CD45RO-negative cells positively selected for CCR7 and excluded terminally differentiated effector memory CD45RA+ cells. Clones were sequenced by immunoSEQ multiplex PCR, and TCRdb holds only the in-frame ones, with some missing. The table lists about 2,100,000 clones, 93% of them singletons. Sequencing was performed on naive CD8+ T cells from PBMCs. This TCR was recovered from a man aged 18 to 29 in good health. Some clones in this sample may be carry-over from other donors' samples. The chain recombines TRBV2 with TRBJ2-7; D remains unclear. The CDR3 DNA reads as TGTGCCAGCAGTGAACATATTCGTGGCGAGCAGTACTTC. Protein sequence: CASSEHIRGEQYF.